This TCR beta chain was sequenced for a study of blood T cell repertoires in COVID-19. Looking at the study overall: Sites in the United States, Italy and Spain provided acute and convalescent COVID-19 samples. T cells, B-cell-depleted T cells, or PBMCs supplied cDNA or gDNA.

Original processing notes: Amplification with reference gene primers provided the estimates of nucleated cell counts. The protocol was immunoSEQ multiplex PCR, while the TCRdb copy is restricted to in-frame clones and leaves out a portion. V and J calls and clone size are given by that table; D and trimming were obtained from the DNA. The sample lists approximately 180,000 clones, approximately 80% occurring once. Each participant's cohort was designated according to participant-reported clinical history. This CDR3 region has 13 residues. V gave up 9 bases and J gave up 2 bases; unmatched junction bases: 7. Germline V gene lookup returns CDR1 SNHLY and CDR2 FYNNEI.

This rearrangement joins TRBV2 to TRBJ2-7; 7 bases are a match to TRBD1. This receptor was taken from a woman in her forties or fifties who had recovered from COVID-19. Sequencing used PBMCs or T cells enriched from blood (not recorded which). CDR3 bases: TGTGCCAGTCTGACAGGGACGACCTACGAGCAGTACTTC. Protein: CASLTGTTYEQYF.